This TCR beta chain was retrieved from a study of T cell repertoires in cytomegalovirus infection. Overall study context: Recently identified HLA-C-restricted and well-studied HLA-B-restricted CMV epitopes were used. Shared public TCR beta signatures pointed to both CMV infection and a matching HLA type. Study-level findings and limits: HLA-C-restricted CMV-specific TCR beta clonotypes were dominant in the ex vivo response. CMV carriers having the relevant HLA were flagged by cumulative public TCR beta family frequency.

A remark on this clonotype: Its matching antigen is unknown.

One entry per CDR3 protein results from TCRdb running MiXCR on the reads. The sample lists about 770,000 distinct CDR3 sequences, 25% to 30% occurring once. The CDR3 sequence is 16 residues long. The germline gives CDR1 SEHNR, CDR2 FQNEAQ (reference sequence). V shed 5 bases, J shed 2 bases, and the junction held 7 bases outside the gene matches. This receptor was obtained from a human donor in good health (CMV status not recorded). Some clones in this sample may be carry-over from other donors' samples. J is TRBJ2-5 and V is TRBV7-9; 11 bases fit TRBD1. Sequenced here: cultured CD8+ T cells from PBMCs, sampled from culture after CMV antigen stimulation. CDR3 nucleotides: TGTGCCAGCAGCCTTTGGACAGGGGGCGGGCAAGAGACCCAGTACTTC. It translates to CASSLWTGGGQETQYF.